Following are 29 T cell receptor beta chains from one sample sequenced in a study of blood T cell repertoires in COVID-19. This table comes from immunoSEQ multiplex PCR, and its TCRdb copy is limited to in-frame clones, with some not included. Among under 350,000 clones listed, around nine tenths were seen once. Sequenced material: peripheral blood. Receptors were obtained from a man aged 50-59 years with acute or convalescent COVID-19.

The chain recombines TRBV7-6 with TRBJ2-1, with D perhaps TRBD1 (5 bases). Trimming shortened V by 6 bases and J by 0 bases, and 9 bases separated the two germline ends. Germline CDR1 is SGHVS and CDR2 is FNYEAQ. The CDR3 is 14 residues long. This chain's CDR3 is CASRGPSSYNEQFF. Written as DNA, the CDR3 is TGTGCCAGCAGGGGGCCGAGCTCCTACAATGAGCAGTTCTTC.

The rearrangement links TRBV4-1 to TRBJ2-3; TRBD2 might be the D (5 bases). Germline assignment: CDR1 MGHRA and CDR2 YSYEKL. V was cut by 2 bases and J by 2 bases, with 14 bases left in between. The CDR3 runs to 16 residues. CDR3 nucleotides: TGCGCCAGCAGCCAACTCCCCGGGAACCCCACAGATACGCAGTATTTT. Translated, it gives CASSQLPGNPTDTQYF.

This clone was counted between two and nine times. This CDR3 is CASTLGGEAFF. CDR3 bases: TGTGCCAGCACCCTTGGAGGTGAAGCTTTCTTT. This chain joins TRBV12-3 or TRBV12-4 and TRBJ1-1, with D uncertain. The CDR3 has 11 amino acids. Trimming shortened V by 7 bases and J by 7 bases, and 10 bases separated the two germline ends.

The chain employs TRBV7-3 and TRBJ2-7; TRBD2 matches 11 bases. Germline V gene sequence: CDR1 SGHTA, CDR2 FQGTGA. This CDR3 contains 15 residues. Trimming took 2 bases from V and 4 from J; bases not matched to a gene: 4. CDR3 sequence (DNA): TGTGCCAGCAGCTTAGGGTCTAGCGGGGGGTACGAGCAGTACTTC. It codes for CASSLGSSGGYEQYF.

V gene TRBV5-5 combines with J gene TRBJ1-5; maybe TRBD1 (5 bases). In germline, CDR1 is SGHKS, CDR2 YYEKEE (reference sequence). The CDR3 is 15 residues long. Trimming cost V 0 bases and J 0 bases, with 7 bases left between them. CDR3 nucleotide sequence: TGTGCCAGCAGCTTGGGACAGAATAGCAATCAGCCCCAGCATTTT. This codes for CASSLGQNSNQPQHF.

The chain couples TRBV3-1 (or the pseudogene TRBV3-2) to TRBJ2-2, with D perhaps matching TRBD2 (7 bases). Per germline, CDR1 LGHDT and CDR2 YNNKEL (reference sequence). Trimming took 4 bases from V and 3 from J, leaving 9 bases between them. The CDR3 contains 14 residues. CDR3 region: CASSLGGDTGELFF. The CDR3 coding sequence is TGTGCCAGCAGCCTAGGGGGGGACACCGGGGAGCTGTTTTTT.

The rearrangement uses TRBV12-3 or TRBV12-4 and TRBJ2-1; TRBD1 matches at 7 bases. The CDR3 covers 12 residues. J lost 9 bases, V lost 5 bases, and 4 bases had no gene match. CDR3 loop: CASSPGQTEQFF. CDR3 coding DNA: TGTGCCAGCAGTCCGGGACAGACTGAGCAGTTCTTC.

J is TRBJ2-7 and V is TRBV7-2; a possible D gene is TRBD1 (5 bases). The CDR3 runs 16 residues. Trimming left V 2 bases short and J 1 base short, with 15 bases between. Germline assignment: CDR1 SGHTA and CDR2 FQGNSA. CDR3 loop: CASSLSWQGTSYEQYF. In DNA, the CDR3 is TGTGCCAGCAGCTTATCCTGGCAGGGTACTTCCTACGAGCAGTACTTC.

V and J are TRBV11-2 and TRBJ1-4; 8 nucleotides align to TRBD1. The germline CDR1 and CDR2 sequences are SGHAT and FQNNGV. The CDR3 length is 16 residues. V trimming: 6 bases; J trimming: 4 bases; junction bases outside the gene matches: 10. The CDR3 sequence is CASRRIGGQGNEKLFF. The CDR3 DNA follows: TGTGCCAGCAGAAGAATCGGCGGACAGGGTAATGAAAAACTGTTTTTT.

CDR3 loop: CASSPRGSNEKLFF. DNA for the CDR3: TGTGCCAGCTCACCCCGGGGGAGCAATGAAAAACTGTTTTTT. This chain connects TRBV18 to TRBJ1-4; D possibly corresponds to TRBD1 (5 bases). Trimming removed 3 bases from V and 5 bases from J, with 10 bases in between. Germline V gene lookup returns CDR1 KGHSH and CDR2 LQKENI. The CDR3 totals 14 residues.

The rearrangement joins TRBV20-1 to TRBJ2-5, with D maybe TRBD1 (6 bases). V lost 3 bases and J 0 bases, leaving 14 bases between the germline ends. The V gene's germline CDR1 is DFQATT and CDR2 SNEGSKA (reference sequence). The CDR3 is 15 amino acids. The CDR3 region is CSASGGGPYQETQYF. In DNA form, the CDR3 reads TGCAGTGCTAGTGGTGGGGGCCCGTACCAAGAGACCCAGTACTTC.

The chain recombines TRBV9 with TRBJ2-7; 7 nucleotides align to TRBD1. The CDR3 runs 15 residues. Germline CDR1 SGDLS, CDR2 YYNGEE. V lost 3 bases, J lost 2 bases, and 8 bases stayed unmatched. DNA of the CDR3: TGTGCCAGCAGCGGATCCGAGGGACAGCCCTACGAGCAGTACTTC. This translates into CASSGSEGQPYEQYF.

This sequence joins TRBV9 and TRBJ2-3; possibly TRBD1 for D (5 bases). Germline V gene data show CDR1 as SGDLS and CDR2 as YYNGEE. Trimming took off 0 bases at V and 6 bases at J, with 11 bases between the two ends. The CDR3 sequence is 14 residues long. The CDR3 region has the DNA TGTGCCAGCAGCGTAGGCCGGACAATTGATACGCAGTATTTT. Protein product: CASSVGRTIDTQYF.

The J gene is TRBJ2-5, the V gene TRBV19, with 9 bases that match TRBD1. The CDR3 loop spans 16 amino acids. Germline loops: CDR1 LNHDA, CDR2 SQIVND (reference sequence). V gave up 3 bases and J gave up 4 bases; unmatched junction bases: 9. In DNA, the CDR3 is TGTGCCAGTAGTATCTCCGGACAGGGGATAGGAGAGACCCAGTACTTC. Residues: CASSISGQGIGETQYF.

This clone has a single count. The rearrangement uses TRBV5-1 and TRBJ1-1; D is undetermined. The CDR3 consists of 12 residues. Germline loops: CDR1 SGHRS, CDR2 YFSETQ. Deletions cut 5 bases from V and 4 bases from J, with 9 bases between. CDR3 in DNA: TGCGCCAGCAGAAGTGAGTTCACTGAAGCTTTCTTT. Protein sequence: CASRSEFTEAFF.

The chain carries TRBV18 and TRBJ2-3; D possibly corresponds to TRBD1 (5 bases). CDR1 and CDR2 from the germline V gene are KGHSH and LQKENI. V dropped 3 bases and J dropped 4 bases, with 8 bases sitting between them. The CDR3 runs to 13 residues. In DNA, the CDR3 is TGTGCCAGCTCACCGATCAGGGCAGATACGCAGTATTTT. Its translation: CASSPIRADTQYF.

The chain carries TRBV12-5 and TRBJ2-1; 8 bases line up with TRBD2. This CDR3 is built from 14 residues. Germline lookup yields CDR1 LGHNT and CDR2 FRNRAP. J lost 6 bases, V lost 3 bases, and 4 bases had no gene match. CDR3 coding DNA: TGTGCTAGTGGTTTAGATAGCGGGGCCAATGAGCAGTTCTTC. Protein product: CASGLDSGANEQFF.

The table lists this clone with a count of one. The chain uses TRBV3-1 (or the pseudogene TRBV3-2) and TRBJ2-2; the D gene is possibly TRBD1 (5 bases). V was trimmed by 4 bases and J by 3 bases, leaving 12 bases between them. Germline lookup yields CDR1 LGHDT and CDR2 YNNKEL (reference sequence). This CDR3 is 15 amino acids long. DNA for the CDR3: TGTGCCAGCAGCCGATCCAGGGTTGACACCGGGGAGCTGTTTTTT. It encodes CASSRSRVDTGELFF.

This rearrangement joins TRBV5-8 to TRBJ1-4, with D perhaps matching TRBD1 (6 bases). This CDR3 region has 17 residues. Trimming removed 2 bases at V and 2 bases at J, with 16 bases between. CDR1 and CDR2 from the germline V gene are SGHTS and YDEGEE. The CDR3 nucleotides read TGTGCCAGCAGCTTAGGCCTTCAGGGGAATACTAATGAAAAACTGTTTTTT. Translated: CASSLGLQGNTNEKLFF.

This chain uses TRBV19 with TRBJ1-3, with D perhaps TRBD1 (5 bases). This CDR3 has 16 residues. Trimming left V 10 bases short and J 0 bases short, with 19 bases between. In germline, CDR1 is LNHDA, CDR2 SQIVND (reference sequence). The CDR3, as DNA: TGTGCCACAAGCCCAAGACAGCTTAACTCTGGAAACACCATATATTTT. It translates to CATSPRQLNSGNTIYF.

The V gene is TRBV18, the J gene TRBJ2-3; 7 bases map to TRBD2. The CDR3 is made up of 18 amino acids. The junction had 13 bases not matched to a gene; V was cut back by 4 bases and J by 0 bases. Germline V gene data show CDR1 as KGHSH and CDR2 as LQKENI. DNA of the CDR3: TGTGCCAGCTCACGCCGGGGAGCGAGCGGGGTTAGCACAGATACGCAGTATTTT. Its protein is CASSRRGASGVSTDTQYF. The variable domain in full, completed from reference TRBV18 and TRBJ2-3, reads NAGVMQNPRHLVRRRGQEARLRCSPMKGHSHVYWYRQLPEEGLKFMVYLQKENIIDESGMPKERFSAEFPKEGPSILRIQQVVRGDSAAYFCASSRRGASGVSTDTQYFGPGTRLTVL.

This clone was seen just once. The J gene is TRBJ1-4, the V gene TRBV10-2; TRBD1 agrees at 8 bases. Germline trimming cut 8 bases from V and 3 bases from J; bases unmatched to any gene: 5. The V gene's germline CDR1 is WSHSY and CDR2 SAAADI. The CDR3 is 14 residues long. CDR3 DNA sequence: TGCGCCAGCCGCTCGACAGGGGCTAATGAAAAACTGTTTTTT. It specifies CASRSTGANEKLFF.

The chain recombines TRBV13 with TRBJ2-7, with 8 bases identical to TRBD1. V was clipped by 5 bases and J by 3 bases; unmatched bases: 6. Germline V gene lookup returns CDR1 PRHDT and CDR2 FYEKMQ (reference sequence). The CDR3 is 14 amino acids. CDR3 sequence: CASSERTGIYEQYF. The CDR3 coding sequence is TGTGCCAGCAGCGAGCGGACAGGGATCTACGAGCAGTACTTC.

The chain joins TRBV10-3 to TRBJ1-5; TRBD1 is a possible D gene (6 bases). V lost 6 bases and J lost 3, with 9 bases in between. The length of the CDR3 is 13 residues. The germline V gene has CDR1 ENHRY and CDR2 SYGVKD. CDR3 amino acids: CAISGQFNQPQHF. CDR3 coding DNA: TGTGCCATCAGCGGACAGTTCAATCAGCCCCAGCATTTT.

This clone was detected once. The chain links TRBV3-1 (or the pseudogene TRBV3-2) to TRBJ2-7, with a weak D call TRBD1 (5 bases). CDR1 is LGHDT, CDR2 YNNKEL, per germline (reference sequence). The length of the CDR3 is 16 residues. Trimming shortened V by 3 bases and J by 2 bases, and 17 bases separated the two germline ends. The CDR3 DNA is TGTGCCAGCAGCCACTCCCCCAGCCAGGGCACCTACGAGCAGTACTTC. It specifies CASSHSPSQGTYEQYF.

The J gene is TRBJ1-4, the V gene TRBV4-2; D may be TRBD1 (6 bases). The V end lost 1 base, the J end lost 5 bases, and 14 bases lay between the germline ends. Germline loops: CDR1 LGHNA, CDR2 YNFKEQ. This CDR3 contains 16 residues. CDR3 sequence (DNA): TGTGCCAGCAGCCAAGTGGACGGACAGCAGAATGAAAAACTGTTTTTT. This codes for CASSQVDGQQNEKLFF.

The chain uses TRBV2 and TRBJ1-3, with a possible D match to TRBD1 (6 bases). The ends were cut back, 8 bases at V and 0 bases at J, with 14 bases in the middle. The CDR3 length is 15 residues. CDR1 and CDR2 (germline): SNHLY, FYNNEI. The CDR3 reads CASPGDTNSGNTIYF. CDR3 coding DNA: TGTGCCAGCCCAGGGGACACGAACTCTGGAAACACCATATATTTT.

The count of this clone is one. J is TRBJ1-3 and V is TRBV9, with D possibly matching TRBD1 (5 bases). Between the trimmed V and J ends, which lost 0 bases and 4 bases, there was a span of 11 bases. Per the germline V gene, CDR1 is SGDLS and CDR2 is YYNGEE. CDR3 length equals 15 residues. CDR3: CASSVGQTAGNTIYF. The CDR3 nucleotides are TGTGCCAGCAGCGTAGGACAGACTGCCGGAAACACCATATATTTT.

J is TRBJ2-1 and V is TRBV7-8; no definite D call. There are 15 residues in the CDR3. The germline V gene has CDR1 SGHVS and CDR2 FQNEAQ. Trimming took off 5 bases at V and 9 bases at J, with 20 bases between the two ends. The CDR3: CASSQQGLVYGEQFF. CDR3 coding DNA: TGTGCCAGCAGCCAACAAGGCCTAGTGTATGGTGAGCAGTTCTTC.